This TCR beta chain came from a study of cytomegalovirus exposure and HLA in healthy donors. This CDR3 spans 17 amino acids. The junction had 7 bases not matched to a gene; V was cut back by 6 bases and J by 0 bases. Germline values: CDR1 MNHEY, CDR2 SMNVEV (reference sequence). Some clones are missing from TCRdb's copy, which holds only in-frame ones; the method was immunoSEQ multiplex PCR. The sample includes about 240,000 clones, 75% to 90% of them seen just once. This clone was counted a few times. This rearrangement joins TRBV27 to TRBJ2-1, with 11 nucleotides matching TRBD1. The material sequenced was PBMCs. The receptor was isolated from a woman in her thirties in good health and CMV-seropositive. CDR3 nucleotide sequence: TGTGCCAGCAGCCGGACAGGGGGCAGGAGCTCCTACAATGAGCAGTTCTTC. It encodes CASSRTGGRSSYNEQFF.